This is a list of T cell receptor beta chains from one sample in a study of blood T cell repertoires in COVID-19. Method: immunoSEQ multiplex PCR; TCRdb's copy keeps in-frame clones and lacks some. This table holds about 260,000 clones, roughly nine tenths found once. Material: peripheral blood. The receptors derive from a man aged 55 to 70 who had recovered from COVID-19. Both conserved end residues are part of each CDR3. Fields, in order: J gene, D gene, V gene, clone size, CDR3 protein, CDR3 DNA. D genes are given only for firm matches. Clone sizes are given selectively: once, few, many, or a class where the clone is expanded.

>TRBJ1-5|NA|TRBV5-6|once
CASSGPGALNQPQHF
TGTGCCAGCAGCGGACCAGGGGCCCTCAATCAGCCCCAGCATTTT
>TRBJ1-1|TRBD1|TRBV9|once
CASSPGRQGVLNTEAFF
TGTGCCAGCAGCCCCGGGAGACAGGGAGTCTTGAACACTGAAGCTTTCTTT
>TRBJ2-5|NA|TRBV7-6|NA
CASSFQGFLETQYF
TGTGCCAGCAGCTTTCAGGGTTTCCTAGAGACCCAGTACTTC
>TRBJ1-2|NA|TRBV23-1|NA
CASGPAVYGYTF
TGCGCCAGTGGGCCGGCAGTCTATGGCTACACCTTC
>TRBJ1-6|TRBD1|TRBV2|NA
CASREDRAGGNSPLHF
TGTGCCAGCAGGGAAGACAGGGCTGGGGGTAATTCACCCCTCCACTTT
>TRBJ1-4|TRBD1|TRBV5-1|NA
CASSQGQVNEKLFF
TGCGCCAGCAGCCAGGGACAGGTTAACGAAAAACTGTTTTTT
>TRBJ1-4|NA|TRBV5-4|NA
CASSWGGTGNEKLFF
TGTGCCAGCAGCTGGGGGGGCACAGGAAATGAAAAACTGTTTTTT
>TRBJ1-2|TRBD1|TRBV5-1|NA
CASSLGWDRGAGYTF
TGCGCCAGCAGCTTGGGGTGGGACAGGGGTGCTGGCTACACCTTC
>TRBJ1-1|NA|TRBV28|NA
CASCPGALNTEAFF
TGTGCCAGCTGCCCTGGGGCTCTGAACACTGAAGCTTTCTTT
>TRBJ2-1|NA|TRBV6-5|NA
CASILVGATYNEQFF
TGTGCCAGCATCCTGGTGGGGGCGACCTACAATGAGCAGTTCTTC
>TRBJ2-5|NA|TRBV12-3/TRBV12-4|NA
CASSPGIQETQYF
TGTGCCAGCAGTCCGGGAATCCAAGAGACCCAGTACTTC
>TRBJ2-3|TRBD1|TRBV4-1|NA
CASSHPHRGLGDTQYF
TGCGCCAGCAGCCACCCACACAGGGGGCTGGGGGATACGCAGTATTTT
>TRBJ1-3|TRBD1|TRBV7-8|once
CASSKRGQGANTIYF
TGTGCCAGCAGCAAGCGGGGACAGGGGGCGAACACCATATATTTT
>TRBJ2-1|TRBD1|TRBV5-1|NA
CASSGGTGNNEQFF
TGCGCCAGCAGCGGGGGGACAGGGAACAATGAGCAGTTCTTC
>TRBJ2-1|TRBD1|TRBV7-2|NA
CASSLDNRGNEQFF
TGTGCCAGCAGCTTAGATAACAGGGGAAATGAGCAGTTCTTC
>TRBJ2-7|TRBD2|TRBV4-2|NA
CASSQELAGHYEQYF
TGTGCCAGCAGCCAAGAATTAGCGGGGCACTACGAGCAGTACTTC
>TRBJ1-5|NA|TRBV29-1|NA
CRRQVLWSNQPQHF
TGCAGACGACAGGTGCTTTGGAGCAATCAGCCCCAGCATTTT
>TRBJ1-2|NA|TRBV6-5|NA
CASSNSGYGYTF
TGTGCCAGCAGTAATTCAGGGTATGGCTACACCTTC